This TCR beta chain was captured in a study of graft-versus-host responses after intestinal transplantation (dated by TCRdb to about 2021). For the wider study: The transplants that recipients received were multivisceral, liver-intestinal, or isolated intestinal. Samples from a few later patients were sequenced in-house on an Illumina MiSeq with MiXCR processing rather than by the commercial service. A peak of at least 4% donor T cells among recipient peripheral blood mononuclear cells was the definition used for donor T cell macrochimerism. Alloreactive clones were identified by sequencing pre-transplant mixed lymphocyte reaction products and comparing them with unstimulated pre-transplant donor and recipient T cells. The cohort enrolled some 24 intestinal transplant recipients, one of whom was a retransplant, and a few patients without pretransplant specimens were excluded. Anti-thymocyte globulin induction was given to all recipients, followed by maintenance tacrolimus and steroids for about 3 years. After intestinal transplantation, graft-versus-host and host-versus-graft alloreactive T cell clones in the graft, circulation and bone marrow were tracked using bulk TCR-beta CDR3 sequencing. What the research found in general, with its limitations: GvH clones were found in recipient bone marrow, and some of the GvH clones appeared earlier in ileal mucosa or blood, which is consistent with an intestinal mucosal origin. Early after transplant, peak levels of circulating GvH clones were found to be associated with declines in HvG clones. High GvH to HvG T cell clonal ratios were observed in the allografts of patients with donor T cell macrochimerism. The relatively low number and heterogeneity of intestinal transplant patients limited the conclusions.

The junction carries 17 bases between V and J, which are trimmed by 1 base and 5 bases respectively. As encoded in the germline V gene (reference sequence), CDR1 is LNHNV while CDR2 is YYDKDF. From the cysteine up to the phenylalanine, the CDR3 has a length of 16 residues. Of all the DNA, just the CDR3 is kept, 48 bases in frame from base 1. What the time point label conveys for this sample: cells obtained before transplantation from donor or recipient. CD3+CD4+ and CD3+CD8+ populations were FACS-sorted from unstimulated pre-transplant donor and recipient cells taken from spleen or lymph nodes. The sample holds a few counts of this clone. The clone's antigen remains unknown. Within one base of it there is no much larger clone, and no base qualities were kept. Libraries were constructed by the immunoSEQ multiplex PCR assay. For most patients, genomic DNA was isolated using the Qiagen DNeasy Blood and Tissue Kit and was shipped frozen to Adaptive Biotechnologies for TCR sequencing. For most patients, genomic DNA was subjected to high-throughput TCR-beta CDR3 sequencing by Adaptive Biotechnologies. In the source study's methods: TCR sequencing data for more than 15 patients were retrieved from Adaptive's ImmunoSEQ software; three other patients were processed with MiXCR and VDJtools. To correct CD4 versus CD8 sorting errors, any sequence found in both subsets at a frequency ratio below 5:1 was removed. CDR3 nucleotide sequences shared between donor and recipient were removed because the origin of such sequences could not be assigned. Alloreactive clones required at least 2-fold expansion over unstimulated cells and minimum CFSE-low frequency of 0.002% (template counts) or 0.001% (read counts). A clone was considered mappable if detected in the sequenced pre-transplant spleen, lymph node, or MLR CFSE-low populations of the donor or recipient. Cumulative frequency of alloreactive clones was calculated as a percentage of all sequences weighted by copy number. TCRdb limited this immuneACCESS table to in-frame rearrangements with V and J called. A share of clones is missing; checked studies link under half to unresolved V genes, and the rest is unexplained. V and J calls and clone size are given by that table; D and trimming were obtained from the DNA. Here the sample has around 84,000 clones; around 83% occur a single time. 17% of the sample is held by the ten biggest clonotypes.

In this chain, TRBV15 is recombined with TRBJ1-2, with the D gene not clear enough to name. Sequenced material: unstimulated CD8+ T cells sorted from spleen or lymph node cells, taken before intestinal transplant. This sequence was found in a human donor who received an intestinal transplant. The CDR3 in this case is CATSRAWGGRFYGYTF. The DNA is as follows: TGTGCCACCAGCAGAGCTTGGGGAGGGAGATTTTATGGCTACACCTTC.